The next 7 T cell receptor beta chains were all read from a single sample in a study of chemoradiotherapy in HPV16-positive cancers. Only in-frame clones appear in the TCRdb table, and some are missing; sequencing was by immunoSEQ multiplex PCR. The data show 12,000 or so clones, nearly 90% seen once. This material was obtained from a patient who underwent chemoradiotherapy. Source of these receptors: a human donor with HPV-associated anogenital cancer.

The chain combines TRBV27 with TRBJ2-1; TRBD1 matches at 9 bases. Unmatched junction bases numbered 1, after V lost 2 bases and J lost 5 bases. The CDR3 has 14 residues. The germline CDR1 and CDR2 sequences are MNHEY and SMNVEV (reference sequence). In nucleotides, the CDR3 is TGTGCCAGCAGTTTAGACAGGGGGAACAATGAGCAGTTCTTC. This encodes CASSLDRGNNEQFF.

The rearrangement joins TRBV9 to TRBJ2-3; 10 bases agree with TRBD1. Germline CDR1 is SGDLS and CDR2 is YYNGEE. V lost 3 bases to trimming and J lost 5 bases; unmatched junction nucleotides: 0. CDR3 length: 13 residues. CDR3 DNA: TGTGCCAGCAGCGGGACAGGGGGAGATACGCAGTATTTT. Protein sequence: CASSGTGGDTQYF.

The chain couples TRBV10-1 to TRBJ2-7; D perhaps matches TRBD2 (6 bases). V dropped 2 bases and J dropped 3 bases, with 17 bases sitting between them. This CDR3 has 16 residues. Germline lookup yields CDR1 WNHNN and CDR2 SYGVQD (reference sequence). In DNA form, the CDR3 reads TGCGCCAGCAGTGAGGGTTCGGTGCAGGGAGGCTACGAGCAGTACTTC. Translation: CASSEGSVQGGYEQYF.

The chain uses TRBV19 and TRBJ2-1; D assignment may be TRBD1 or TRBD2 (6 bases each). This CDR3 contains 14 residues. Germline V gene sequence: CDR1 LNHDA, CDR2 SQIVND (reference sequence). With 6 bases removed from V and 10 bases from J, the gap between germline ends came to 19 bases. This CDR3 is CASSPRTAGREQFF. The DNA for the CDR3 is TGTGCCAGTAGCCCCCGGACAGCGGGTCGGGAGCAGTTCTTC.

V and J are TRBV19 and TRBJ2-2; 10 nucleotides agree with TRBD1. The trim removed 7 bases at V and 4 bases at J, leaving 6 bases unmatched. CDR1 LNHDA and CDR2 SQIVND come from the germline V gene (reference sequence). CDR3 size: 15 residues. The CDR3 DNA reads TGTGCCAGTACCTACGGGACAGGGGCCACCGGGGAGCTGTTTTTT. It encodes CASTYGTGATGELFF.

The CDR3 nucleotides are TGTGCCAGCTCACCCTCCTTGGGACAGGGGGCTGACAATGAGCAGTTCTTC. This encodes CASSPSLGQGADNEQFF. This chain joins TRBV18 and TRBJ2-1, with 12 bases matching TRBD1. Germline V gene sequence: CDR1 KGHSH, CDR2 LQKENI. CDR3 size: 17 residues. V lost 3 bases to trimming and J lost 5 bases; unmatched junction nucleotides: 8.

This chain connects TRBV29-1 to TRBJ2-4, with 10 positions matching TRBD2. Trimming removed 2 bases from V and 3 bases from J; junction bases left unmatched: 4. CDR3 length: 15 amino acids. In germline, CDR1 is SQVTM, CDR2 ANQGSEA. The CDR3 coding sequence is TGCAGCGTTGAAACTAGCGGGAATAACAAAAACATTCAGTACTTC. It specifies CSVETSGNNKNIQYF.